This TCR beta chain came from a study of blood T cell repertoires in COVID-19. Study summary: Collection of acute and convalescent COVID-19 samples took place in the United States, Italy and Spain.

The data were produced by immunoSEQ multiplex PCR, yet TCRdb's version contains in-frame clones alone and is incomplete. The sample has 130,000 to 150,000 clones; more than 70% are singletons. J was trimmed by 4 bases and V by 2 bases; bases with no gene match: 6. The CDR3 contains 16 residues. Germline lookup yields CDR1 MNHEY and CDR2 SVGAGI. Sequenced material: peripheral blood. The sequence was obtained from a man aged 45-60 years with active or convalescent COVID-19. The rearrangement links TRBV6-5 to TRBJ2-5, with 11 bases fitting TRBD2. This CDR3 is CASSYGELAGAETQYF. CDR3 DNA: TGTGCCAGCAGTTACGGGGAACTAGCGGGAGCAGAGACCCAGTACTTC.